One sample yielded the 7 T cell receptor beta chains listed below, sequenced in a study of blood T cells in healthy people across ages. A J-beta primer mix and a sample-barcoded 5' primer were used in a second PCR of about 7 to 11 cycles. Each CDR3 protein is one row after TCRdb ran MiXCR on the 5' RACE reads. The sample lists hundreds of thousands of distinct CDR3 sequences, roughly 31% occurring once. The sequenced material came from blood. Receptors were obtained from an elderly woman in good health.

This rearrangement joins TRBV7-2 to TRBJ1-1; D gene ambiguous. Trimming stripped 3 bases from V and 3 bases from J, with 11 bases between. This CDR3 region has 14 residues. From germline, CDR1 is SGHTA and CDR2 FQGNSA. The CDR3 is CASSFKSRDTEAFF. As DNA, the CDR3 is TGTGCCAGCAGCTTTAAAAGTAGGGACACTGAAGCTTTCTTT.

This chain joins TRBV7-9 and TRBJ1-2; maybe TRBD1 (6 bases). Between the trimmed V and J ends, which lost 0 bases and 4 bases, there was a span of 9 bases. The length of the CDR3 is 14 residues. Germline V gene data show CDR1 as SEHNR and CDR2 as FQNEAQ (reference sequence). The CDR3 nucleotides are TGTGCCAGCAGCTTAGCGACAGGCAGCTATGGCTACACCTTC. Amino acids: CASSLATGSYGYTF.

Notes on this clonotype: The junction departs from germline at one end; a sequencing error may be responsible. V usage is TRBV6-6 and J usage is TRBJ1-5; D possibly corresponds to TRBD1 (5 bases). Germline CDR1 reads MNHNY; CDR2 reads SVGAGI (reference sequence). CDR3 size: 14 residues. This CDR3 is CACSWGREGQPQHF. The CDR3 DNA sequence: TGTGCCTGCAGTTGGGGCAGGGAGGGTCAGCCCCAGCATTTT.

As for this clonotype: Germline is not matched at one junction end, which may reflect a read error. The chain recombines TRBV3-1 with TRBJ2-7, with a tentative D call TRBD2 (6 bases). The J call may be incorrect, as the DNA end agrees better with TRBJ2-5. Germline CDR1 and CDR2: LGHDT and YNNKEL (reference sequence). The CDR3 extends over 15 amino acids. The chain's CDR3 is CAGSQDPRECETQYF. As DNA, the CDR3 is TGTGCCGGCAGCCAAGATCCACGGGAGTGCGAGACCCAGTACTTC.

Only a few counts were recorded for this clonotype. This could be a read error, since a much larger clone is one nucleotide away. The chain combines TRBV4-2 with TRBJ2-5, with D hard to call. Between the trimmed V and J ends, which lost 1 base and 11 bases, there was a span of 23 bases. From germline, CDR1 is LGHNA and CDR2 YNFKEQ. The CDR3 contains 16 residues. In DNA, the CDR3 is TGTGCCAGCAGCCAAGGGTCGGACCCCGGGCGGAATGAGCAGTACTTC. Its protein is CASSQGSDPGRNEQYF.

Details on this clonotype: Mismatch with germline at one junction end may stem from a read error. The rearrangement uses TRBV6-1 and TRBJ2-5, with TRBD1 as a possible D gene (6 bases). There are 15 residues in the CDR3. Germline loops: CDR1 MNHNS, CDR2 SASEGT. The CDR3 region has the DNA TGTGCCAGCAGTGAAGCCAGGGGTGTATTAGAGGCCCAGTACTTC. Protein sequence: CASSEARGVLEAQYF.

In regard to this clonotype: Mismatch with germline at one junction end may stem from a read error. The V and J genes are TRBV20-1 and TRBJ2-5; TRBD2 agrees at 7 bases. CDR1 and CDR2 (germline): DFQATT, SNEGSKA (reference sequence). This CDR3 region has 15 residues. The CDR3 bases are TGCAATGCTGGCCCCTGGACTAGATTTCAAGAGACCCAGTACTTC. Translating gives CNAGPWTRFQETQYF.